The 22 T cell receptor beta chains presented below share a single source sample, sequenced in a study of vaccination and CD4 T cells after COVID-19. As to treatment: roughly 11-day PBMC culture with coronavirus spike peptide pools or control peptides (ViraFEST assay). CD4+ T cells that had been cultured provided DNA sequenced with the Oncomine TCR Beta short-read assay. TCRdb reprocessed the PCR reads via MiXCR and lists one record per CDR3 protein. This table holds 15,000 to 20,000 distinct CDR3 sequences, around 31% found once. Their antigen targets remain unknown. The specimen was cultured CD4+ T cells from blood. The receptor source for this set is a human donor with COVID-19.

The rearrangement joins TRBV7-2 to TRBJ2-3, with D perhaps TRBD2 (6 bases). CDR3 size: 18 residues. V lost 4 bases, J lost 4 bases, and 24 bases lay in between. Per germline, CDR1 SGHTA and CDR2 FQGNSA. This chain's CDR3 is CASSSPRRVGRRADTQYF. CDR3 DNA: TGTGCCAGCAGCTCTCCCCGGCGTGTTGGGAGGCGGGCAGATACGCAGTATTTT.

This chain joins TRBV28 and TRBJ1-5; D gene unclear. The germline V and J ends were trimmed by 7 bases and 3 bases, with 10 bases remaining between them. CDR3 size: 13 residues. CDR1 is MDHEN, CDR2 SYDVKM, per germline. The CDR3 reads CASTQQFNQPQHF. CDR3 DNA sequence: TGTGCCAGCACCCAACAGTTCAATCAGCCCCAGCATTTT.

This clonotype was seen more than once but under ten times. J is TRBJ1-1 and V is TRBV7-9; D ambiguous. Between the trimmed V and J ends, which lost 5 bases and 6 bases, there was a span of 13 bases. The CDR3 covers 13 residues. Germline V gene lookup returns CDR1 SEHNR and CDR2 FQNEAQ (reference sequence). The CDR3 DNA reads TGTGCCAGCAGCCCATTACAGTCCCCTGAAGCTTTCTTT. It specifies CASSPLQSPEAFF.

V and J are TRBV7-6 and TRBJ1-2; TRBD1 is a possible D gene (5 bases). The germline V gene encodes CDR1 SGHVS and CDR2 FNYEAQ. The V gene lost 1 base and the J gene lost 6 bases, with 9 bases spanning the gap. The CDR3 covers 13 residues. The CDR3: CASSLVARDGYTF. The DNA for the CDR3 is TGTGCCAGCAGCTTAGTGGCCAGGGATGGCTACACCTTC.

This rearrangement joins TRBV19 to TRBJ1-3; D uncertain. Trimming cost V 11 bases and J 2 bases, with 13 bases left between them. CDR1 is LNHDA and CDR2 is SQIVND in the germline V gene (reference sequence). This CDR3 contains 13 residues. For the CDR3, the DNA is TGTGCCCTAAGGACGGTTCCTGGAAACACCATATATTTT. Amino acids: CALRTVPGNTIYF.

The CDR3 coding sequence is TGTGCCAGCAACCAAAGGGGGTCGGGGGCTCTTCGGGAGCTGTTTTTT. Translating gives CASNQRGSGALRELFF. This chain joins TRBV7-2 and TRBJ2-2; D tentatively reads TRBD1 or TRBD2 (6 bases each). There are 16 residues in the CDR3. Germline V lookup: CDR1 SGHTA, CDR2 FQGNSA. V lost 7 bases and J 9 bases, leaving 24 bases between the germline ends.

This clonotype was seen only once. The chain employs TRBV6-1 and TRBJ2-3, with 11 bases matching TRBD2. J gave up 2 bases and V 6 bases, and 7 bases lay outside the gene matches. The CDR3 is 16 residues long. The germline gives CDR1 MNHNS, CDR2 SASEGT. This CDR3 reads CASRPVAGGTTDTQYF. The CDR3 bases are TGTGCCAGCAGGCCCGTAGCGGGGGGGACCACAGATACGCAGTATTTT.

This clonotype was detected a few times. The gene calls are TRBV5-6 and TRBJ1-1, with 7 nucleotides matching TRBD1. The V gene's germline CDR1 is SGHDT and CDR2 YYEEEE. The CDR3 contains 15 residues. The V and J ends lost 4 bases and 1 base, in that order; junction bases with no gene match: 7. The CDR3 DNA reads TGTGCCAGCAGCGACACGGGACAGAAGAACACTGAAGCTTTCTTT. Protein sequence: CASSDTGQKNTEAFF.

In this sample, this clonotype turned up a few times. This chain connects TRBV2 to TRBJ2-3; tentative D call: TRBD2 (6 bases). V was shortened by 6 bases and J by 5 bases, with 15 bases between the two germline ends. Germline V gene lookup returns CDR1 SNHLY and CDR2 FYNNEI. CDR3 length: 14 residues. CDR3 protein: CASRESGWVDTQYF. Here the CDR3 DNA reads TGTGCCAGCAGAGAGAGCGGGTGGGTAGATACGCAGTATTTT.

This chain uses TRBV2 with TRBJ1-5, with D unresolved. The CDR3 loop spans 16 amino acids. Germline-derived CDR1 and CDR2 are SNHLY and FYNNEI. V was pared by 6 bases and J by 1 base, with 16 bases between. The CDR3 reads CASSQISSGSNQPQHF. CDR3 DNA: TGTGCCAGCAGCCAAATAAGTAGTGGGAGCAATCAGCCCCAGCATTTT.

The chain employs TRBV5-1 and TRBJ1-5, with D perhaps TRBD1 (5 bases). Per germline, CDR1 SGHRS and CDR2 YFSETQ. The germline V and J ends were trimmed by 2 bases and 3 bases, with 30 bases remaining between them. The CDR3 loop spans 21 amino acids. The CDR3 bases are TGCGCCAGCAGCTTAGGCAGGGCTCGCGGCCGACACGCCGAGGCCAATCAGCCCCAGCATTTT. It translates to CASSLGRARGRHAEANQPQHF.

The chain employs TRBV6-1 and TRBJ1-1; D ambiguous. Deletions cut 6 bases from V and 1 base from J, with 9 bases between. This CDR3 has 13 residues. Germline V gene data show CDR1 as MNHNS and CDR2 as SASEGT. The CDR3 nucleotides are TGTGCCAGCAGGAGGACCGCGAACACTGAAGCTTTCTTT. Amino acids: CASRRTANTEAFF.

This clonotype was seen a few times. V and J are TRBV5-1 and TRBJ2-3, with TRBD1 identical over 8 bases. Looked up from germline, CDR1 is SGHRS and CDR2 is YFSETQ. The CDR3 totals 15 residues. The junction had 5 bases not matched to a gene; V was cut back by 5 bases and J by 0 bases. DNA for the CDR3: TGCGCCAGCAGTTGGGGGACAGGAAGCACAGATACGCAGTATTTT. It yields the protein CASSWGTGSTDTQYF.

This clonotype is labeled as medium-sized. The chain is built from TRBV15 and TRBJ2-3; perhaps TRBD2 as D (5 bases). Germline values: CDR1 LNHNV, CDR2 YYDKDF (reference sequence). The germline V and J ends were trimmed by 3 bases and 0 bases, with 10 bases remaining between them. The CDR3 runs to 15 residues. Here the CDR3 reads CATSRGGRSTDTQYF. Written as DNA, the CDR3 is TGTGCCACCAGCAGGGGCGGGCGGAGCACAGATACGCAGTATTTT.

This clonotype came up a few times. The chain has TRBV19 and TRBJ1-5, with TRBD1 identical over 9 bases. Germline V gives CDR1 LNHDA, CDR2 SQIVND (reference sequence). The junction had 6 bases not matched to a gene; V was cut back by 4 bases and J by 5 bases. The CDR3 covers 15 residues. For the CDR3, the DNA is TGTGCCAGTAGTAAAACCGGGACAGGGCATCAGCCCCAGCATTTT. This codes for CASSKTGTGHQPQHF.

The V gene is TRBV15, the J gene TRBJ1-4; D is undetermined. Germline V CDR1 and CDR2: LNHNV, YYDKDF (reference sequence). CDR3 length: 15 residues. V was cut by 3 bases and J by 7 bases, with 15 bases left in between. This chain's CDR3 is CATSRPGSLAEKLFF. CDR3 nucleotides: TGTGCCACCAGCAGGCCCGGCTCATTAGCTGAAAAACTGTTTTTT.

This chain joins TRBV29-1 and TRBJ2-7; 7 bases agree with TRBD1. Germline-derived CDR1 and CDR2 are SQVTM and ANQGSEA. J gave up 4 bases and V 7 bases, and 10 bases lay outside the gene matches. The CDR3 length is 13 residues. The CDR3 coding sequence is TGCAGCGCTGCGACAGGGATACCTTACGAGCAGTACTTC. Protein sequence: CSAATGIPYEQYF.

This clonotype was counted only a few times. J is TRBJ2-7 and V is TRBV11-3; 9 bases agree with TRBD2. CDR3 length equals 15 residues. The germline gives CDR1 SGHNT, CDR2 YENEEA. J lost 2 bases, V lost 2 bases, and 4 bases had no gene match. The CDR3 nucleotides are TGTGCCAGCAGCTTAAATAGCGGGGGCCCCTACGAGCAGTACTTC. Its translation: CASSLNSGGPYEQYF.

This clonotype was detected a few times. The chain combines TRBV6-2 or TRBV6-3 with TRBJ1-5, with no clear D. The length of the CDR3 is 12 residues. The germline gives CDR1 MNHEY, CDR2 SVGEGT. Trimming removed 2 bases from V and 6 bases from J, with 5 bases in between. This CDR3 is CASSYPLQPQHF. In DNA form, the CDR3 reads TGTGCCAGCAGTTACCCCCTTCAGCCCCAGCATTTT.

The gene calls are TRBV18 and TRBJ2-5; unclear D gene. Germline V gene data show CDR1 as KGHSH and CDR2 as LQKENI. CDR3 length: 14 residues. The germline V and J ends were trimmed by 3 bases and 1 base, with 9 bases remaining between them. CDR3 sequence reads: CASSPYTPQETQYF. The CDR3 nucleotides are TGTGCCAGCTCACCTTACACCCCCCAAGAGACCCAGTACTTC. Drawing the rest from reference TRBV18 and TRBJ2-5, the complete variable domain is NAGVMQNPRHLVRRRGQEARLRCSPMKGHSHVYWYRQLPEEGLKFMVYLQKENIIDESGMPKERFSAEFPKEGPSILRIQQVVRGDSAAYFCASSPYTPQETQYFGPGTRLLVL.

This clonotype occurred a few times. This chain joins TRBV27 and TRBJ2-3; D call uncertain. V was pared by 6 bases and J by 1 base, with 5 bases between. The CDR3 contains 12 residues. Germline CDR1 MNHEY, CDR2 SMNVEV (reference sequence). The CDR3 is CASRRGTDTQYF. In DNA form, the CDR3 reads TGTGCCAGCAGGAGAGGCACAGATACGCAGTATTTT.

The gene calls are TRBV28 and TRBJ1-5; D remains ambiguous. Germline V gene data show CDR1 as MDHEN and CDR2 as SYDVKM. Trimming took 1 base from V and 0 from J, leaving 7 bases between them. The CDR3 is made up of 15 amino acids. CDR3 sequence (DNA): TGTGCCAGCAGTTTATTGAGTTATAGCAATCAGCCCCAGCATTTT. It specifies CASSLLSYSNQPQHF.